This T cell receptor (beta chain) was documented in a study of blood T cells in healthy people across ages. For the second PCR, which ran for roughly 7 to 11 cycles, a sample-barcoded 5' primer and a J-beta primer mix were used. Every cDNA molecule bore a tag from a template-switch adaptor containing 12 random nucleotides. TCRdb called the 5' RACE reads again in MiXCR, with one record for every CDR3 protein. The table shows around 1.1 million distinct CDR3 sequences, with roughly two fifths occurring only once. Sequencing used blood. The clonotype was recovered from a man between 18 and 29 years old in good health.

CDR3 sequence (DNA): TGTGCCAGCAGCCGAGCCGGGACAGGTAGCAATCAGCCCCAGCATTTT. It specifies CASSRAGTGSNQPQHF. The chain combines TRBV7-2 with TRBJ1-5, with 8 bases that match TRBD1. V gave up 5 bases and J gave up 0 bases; unmatched junction bases: 6. Germline V gene lookup returns CDR1 SGHTA and CDR2 FQGNSA. This CDR3 spans 16 amino acids.